These 21 T cell receptor beta chains came from one sample sequenced in a study of blood T cell repertoires in COVID-19. The repertoire was sequenced with immunoSEQ multiplex PCR; TCRdb's copy has only in-frame clones and lacks some. This sample has 150,000 to 200,000 clones, with approximately 82% found just once. Sequencing was done on a sample of PBMCs or T cells enriched from blood (not recorded which). The receptors come from a woman between 50 and 59 years old who had recovered from COVID-19.

The chain is built from TRBV7-2 and TRBJ2-7; D is perhaps TRBD1 (6 bases). Germline V gene sequence: CDR1 SGHTA, CDR2 FQGNSA. V lost 8 bases and J 2 bases, leaving 13 bases between the germline ends. The CDR3 runs 13 residues. CDR3 nucleotide sequence: TGTGCCAGCTCTCCCCGGACAGCCTACGAGCAGTACTTC. Protein: CASSPRTAYEQYF.

J is TRBJ1-2 and V is TRBV5-1; TRBD1 matches 7 bases. The V and J ends lost 0 bases and 3 bases, in that order; junction bases with no gene match: 2. Per germline, CDR1 SGHRS and CDR2 YFSETQ. CDR3 length: 14 amino acids. The CDR3 spells CASSLGGGDYGYTF. For the CDR3, the DNA is TGCGCCAGCAGCTTGGGAGGGGGCGACTATGGCTACACCTTC.

This clone was found a few times. The J gene is TRBJ2-5, the V gene TRBV5-5; TRBD1 might be the D (6 bases). The CDR3 is 16 residues long. The ends were cut back, 0 bases at V and 3 bases at J, with 15 bases in the middle. Germline assignment: CDR1 SGHKS and CDR2 YYEKEE (reference sequence). DNA of the CDR3: TGTGCCAGCAGCTTGGAAGTTTGGGGACAAGAAGAGACCCAGTACTTC. Encoded protein: CASSLEVWGQEETQYF.

This chain uses TRBV5-1 with TRBJ2-7; TRBD1 is a possible D gene (6 bases). V gave up 4 bases and J gave up 0 bases, with 11 bases separating them. This CDR3 has 14 amino acids. The V gene's germline CDR1 is SGHRS and CDR2 YFSETQ. Here the CDR3 DNA reads TGCGCCAGCAGCACACCGGGACACTCCTACGAGCAGTACTTC. Translation: CASSTPGHSYEQYF.

The chain couples TRBV6-5 to TRBJ2-7; 7 bases are a match to TRBD1. The CDR3 totals 16 residues. Germline trimming cut 3 bases from V and 0 bases from J; bases unmatched to any gene: 8. CDR1 is MNHEY and CDR2 is SVGAGI in the germline V gene. The CDR3 loop reads CASSYLGQENSYEQYF. CDR3 nucleotide sequence: TGTGCCAGCAGTTATTTAGGACAGGAGAACTCCTACGAGCAGTACTTC.

The gene calls are TRBV18 and TRBJ2-3; 8 bases are shared with TRBD1. This CDR3 contains 17 residues. With 1 base clipped from V and 2 bases from J, the junction kept 8 bases outside the gene matches. Germline V lookup: CDR1 KGHSH, CDR2 LQKENI. The CDR3, as DNA: TGTGCCAGCTCACCACTAAGCCGGGACAGGAACACAGATACGCAGTATTTT. Protein product: CASSPLSRDRNTDTQYF. Full variable domain (remainder filled in from reference TRBV18 and TRBJ2-3): NAGVMQNPRHLVRRRGQEARLRCSPMKGHSHVYWYRQLPEEGLKFMVYLQKENIIDESGMPKERFSAEFPKEGPSILRIQQVVRGDSAAYFCASSPLSRDRNTDTQYFGPGTRLTVL.

This sequence joins TRBV13 and TRBJ1-2, with a tentative D call TRBD1 (5 bases). Deletions cut 7 bases from V and 8 bases from J, with 17 bases between. This CDR3 contains 13 residues. Germline loops: CDR1 PRHDT, CDR2 FYEKMQ (reference sequence). CDR3 nucleotide sequence: TGTGCCAGCACCCGACGGGGACTGGGCGGCTACACCTTC. This codes for CASTRRGLGGYTF.

The chain combines TRBV7-7 with TRBJ2-2; 14 positions match TRBD2. The V segment lost 5 bases and the J segment 7 bases; nucleotides outside the gene matches: 9. Germline CDR1 is SSHAT and CDR2 is FNYEAQ (reference sequence). This CDR3 spans 17 amino acids. The CDR3 region is CASSPGLAGGSGGELFF. The CDR3 nucleotides are TGTGCCAGCAGCCCAGGACTAGCGGGAGGTTCCGGCGGGGAGCTGTTTTTT.

The chain employs TRBV6-5 and TRBJ1-2; perhaps TRBD1 as D (5 bases). The V gene's germline CDR1 is MNHEY and CDR2 SVGAGI. The V end was cut by 3 bases, the J end by 5 bases, with 13 bases between. The CDR3 is 14 amino acids. CDR3 sequence (DNA): TGTGCCAGCAGTTATGTAGCCGGGGGGTATGGCTACACCTTC. This gives the protein CASSYVAGGYGYTF.

The chain has TRBV7-2 and TRBJ1-5; D is perhaps TRBD1 (5 bases). Germline assignment: CDR1 SGHTA and CDR2 FQGNSA. Trimming pared 3 bases from V and 7 bases from J, leaving 10 bases between. The CDR3 consists of 13 residues. DNA of the CDR3: TGTGCCAGCAGCTTGGGGGGGAGGCAGCCCCAGCATTTT. It yields the protein CASSLGGRQPQHF.

V usage is TRBV5-1 and J usage is TRBJ1-2; 7 bases are a match to TRBD1. The V and J ends lost 4 bases and 6 bases, in that order; junction bases with no gene match: 3. CDR3 length: 12 amino acids. Germline-derived CDR1 and CDR2 are SGHRS and YFSETQ. CDR3 DNA: TGCGCCAGCAGCCGGCAGGGGGATGGCTACACCTTC. This gives the protein CASSRQGDGYTF.

V and J are TRBV5-4 and TRBJ2-3, with TRBD2 matching 7 bases. The V gene's germline CDR1 is SGHNT and CDR2 YYREEE (reference sequence). V trimming: 2 bases; J trimming: 5 bases; junction bases outside the gene matches: 8. The CDR3 covers 15 residues. CDR3 bases: TGTGCCAGCAGCTTACGACGGGAGGTCCAAGATACGCAGTATTTT. As protein: CASSLRREVQDTQYF.

V is TRBV4-3 and J is TRBJ2-2; possible D gene TRBD2, 7 bases. Between the trimmed V and J ends, which lost 3 bases and 2 bases, there was a span of 13 bases. The CDR3 is made up of 16 amino acids. From germline, CDR1 is LGHNA and CDR2 YSLEER. The CDR3 loop reads CASSQNREGNTGELFF. The CDR3 DNA sequence: TGCGCCAGCAGCCAGAACAGGGAGGGAAACACCGGGGAGCTGTTTTTT.

CDR3 DNA sequence: TGTGCCAGCACCATTGGATATGGGGGGTTTGGCGAGCAGTACTTC. This gives the protein CASTIGYGGFGEQYF. This rearrangement joins TRBV7-2 to TRBJ2-7; D possibly corresponds to TRBD2 (6 bases). Per germline, CDR1 SGHTA and CDR2 FQGNSA. The CDR3 extends over 15 amino acids. V shed 7 bases and J shed 6 bases, with 22 bases lying between them.

This clone turned up a few times. V usage is TRBV5-1 and J usage is TRBJ2-1; 7 nucleotides agree with TRBD2. The CDR3 length is 17 residues. Germline V lookup: CDR1 SGHRS, CDR2 YFSETQ. J lost 0 bases, V lost 2 bases, and 8 bases had no gene match. The CDR3 bases are TGCGCCAGCAGCTTCCCTAGCGGAGCCGCCTCCTACAATGAGCAGTTCTTC. Its protein product is CASSFPSGAASYNEQFF.

The rearrangement joins TRBV5-6 to TRBJ1-3, with 7 positions matching TRBD1. Losses at the gene ends were 2 bases for V and 1 base for J; bases not matched to a gene: 3. The CDR3 has 15 amino acids. CDR1 is SGHDT, CDR2 YYEEEE, per germline. In nucleotides, the CDR3 is TGTGCCAGCAGCTTACAGGGGTTTTCTGGAAACACCATATATTTT. Amino acids: CASSLQGFSGNTIYF.

The genes are TRBV10-3 and TRBJ1-1, with D possibly TRBD1 on 5 matching bases. CDR1 and CDR2 (germline): ENHRY, SYGVKD. This CDR3 contains 14 residues. Trimming left V 10 bases short and J 1 base short, with 16 bases between. For the CDR3, the DNA is TGTGCCACCACCGGGGGAGGCACGAACACTGAAGCTTTCTTT. This encodes CATTGGGTNTEAFF.

This clone was picked up one time. The CDR3 here is CASSGYGQGGYGYTF. Here the CDR3 DNA reads TGTGCCAGTAGCGGGTACGGACAGGGTGGCTATGGCTACACCTTC. This chain joins TRBV19 and TRBJ1-2, with 8 bases that match TRBD1. Trimming at V came to 6 bases and at J to 4 bases, leaving 10 bases not matched to a gene. CDR3 size: 15 residues. Per the germline V gene, CDR1 is LNHDA and CDR2 is SQIVND (reference sequence).

The chain is built from TRBV7-9 and TRBJ2-7; maybe TRBD1 (5 bases). Per the germline V gene, CDR1 is SEHNR and CDR2 is FQNEAQ (reference sequence). This CDR3 comprises 13 residues. The V end lost 10 bases, the J end lost 2 bases, and 15 bases lay between the germline ends. CDR3 DNA: TGTGCCACCGACCCCAGGGCCCCCTACGAGCAGTACTTC. Translation: CATDPRAPYEQYF.

The sample holds many counts of this clone. This sequence joins TRBV2 and TRBJ1-3; a possible D gene is TRBD1 (5 bases). V was clipped by 8 bases and J by 2 bases, with 16 bases between them. Germline V gene data show CDR1 as SNHLY and CDR2 as FYNNEI. The CDR3 consists of 15 residues. This chain's CDR3 is CASRAGTGAGNTIYF. CDR3 nucleotide sequence: TGTGCCAGCCGAGCGGGGACGGGTGCTGGAAACACCATATATTTT.

The chain recombines TRBV4-3 with TRBJ2-7, with a possible D match to TRBD2 (5 bases). The germline CDR1 and CDR2 sequences are LGHNA and YSLEER. Trimming removed 0 bases from V and 5 bases from J, with 17 bases in between. This CDR3 comprises 16 residues. The CDR3 is CASSQDAKWGEDEQYF. The CDR3 DNA sequence: TGCGCCAGCAGCCAAGATGCGAAATGGGGAGAGGACGAGCAGTACTTC.